A selection of T cell receptor beta chains follows, all from one sample in a study of T cells after yellow fever vaccination. TCRdb redid the calling of the 5' RACE reads with MiXCR, one entry per CDR3 protein. The data show about 500,000 distinct CDR3 sequences, with roughly a sixth seen just once and 15% to 20% held by the top ten. This specimen consisted of PBMCs, obtained 5 to 6 days after the first yellow fever vaccination. Receptor source: a man aged 18 to 29 who received the YFV17D yellow fever vaccine. CDR3s include the opening cysteine and the closing phenylalanine or tryptophan. D genes are given only for firm matches. Clone size is shown for a subset of rows, as once, few, many or a class of expanded clone.

V gene	clone size	D gene	J gene	CDR3 DNA	CDR3 protein
TRBV4-2	few	NA	TRBJ2-3	TGTGCCAGCAGCCAACGAGGGGTCACAGATACGCAGTATTTT	CASSQRGVTDTQYF
TRBV10-3	NA	NA	TRBJ1-2	TGTGCCATACCCACGGACGGGTTCTATGGCTACACCTTC	CAIPTDGFYGYTF
TRBV12-3/TRBV12-4	few	NA	TRBJ2-1	TGTGCCAGCAGTTTAGCTGACAGTGGGGCTGAGCAGTTCTTC	CASSLADSGAEQFF
TRBV20-1	NA	NA	TRBJ1-2	TGCAGTGCTAGAGATCGGGAGAGAAGGGGGTTAGGAGGCTACACCTTC	CSARDRERRGLGGYTF
TRBV27	few	NA	TRBJ2-2	TGTGCCGCCAGGACAGTGGGCACCGGGGAGCTGTTTTTT	CAARTVGTGELFF
TRBV23-1	NA	TRBD1	TRBJ1-4	TGCGCCAGCAGTCGCCTTGGAGGGGACAGGGGGCGTGAAAAACTGTTTTTT	CASSRLGGDRGREKLFF
TRBV6-2/TRBV6-3	NA	NA	TRBJ2-2	TGTGCCAGCAGTTACCTGGGTAGCGCGTCCACCGGGGAGCTGTTTTTT	CASSYLGSASTGELFF
TRBV20-1	few	NA	TRBJ2-1	TGCAGTGCTGGGGCCGGGGTCACAGGTTGGGGCTATTCGTTCTTC	CSAGAGVTGWGYSFF
TRBV19	NA	NA	TRBJ2-2	TGTGCCAGTCGGGACGGAATGGCCACCGGGGAGCTGTTTTTT	CASRDGMATGELFF
TRBV12-3/TRBV12-4	NA	TRBD1	TRBJ2-7	TGTGCCAGCAGCGAAACCGGGACAGGCTATAACGAGCAGTACTTC	CASSETGTGYNEQYF
TRBV10-3	NA	NA	TRBJ1-1	TGTGCCACCGTAGAACAGGGTTTGACTGAAGCTTTCTTT	CATVEQGLTEAFF
TRBV6-1	few	TRBD1	TRBJ1-4	TGTGCCAGCAGTAAACCGGGACAGCCTAATGAAAAACTGTTTTTT	CASSKPGQPNEKLFF
TRBV29-1	few	NA	TRBJ2-5	TGCAGCGCTATGCCCAGGGACGAGACCCAGTACTTC	CSAMPRDETQYF
TRBV4-3	NA	NA	TRBJ1-3	TGCGCCAGCAGCCCTGGACCTACTGCTGGAAACACCATATATTTT	CASSPGPTAGNTIYF
TRBV7-2	few	NA	TRBJ2-5	TGTGCCAGCAGCTACCAGAGTTCTTTTCAAGAGACCCAGTACTTC	CASSYQSSFQETQYF
TRBV5-6	NA	NA	TRBJ2-2	TGTGCCAGCAATCGGAGGGCGCGCACCGGGGAGCTGTTTTTT	CASNRRARTGELFF
TRBV20-1	NA	NA	TRBJ2-1	TGCAGTGCTACCCCCGGGGGTAGTGAGCAGTTCTTC	CSATPGGSEQFF
TRBV28	NA	NA	TRBJ2-2	TGTGCCAGCAGTTTAACCCCATTCCGGGAGCTGTTTTTT	CASSLTPFRELFF
TRBV14	few	NA	TRBJ1-1	TGTGCCAGCAGCCAAGGTCACGAGGCCTCTTTCTTT	CASSQGHEASFF
TRBV5-5	NA	NA	TRBJ2-7	TGTGCCAGCAGCTTGGCCGGCACCGCGAGCTCCTACGAGCAGTACTTC	CASSLAGTASSYEQYF
TRBV4-1	NA	TRBD2	TRBJ2-1	TGCGCCAGCAGCCGATTACTAGCGGGGGTCTCCTACAATGAGCAGTTCTTC	CASSRLLAGVSYNEQFF
TRBV4-2	NA	TRBD1	TRBJ2-3	TGTGCCAGCAGCCACCTACCGGGACAGGGGGCCTCAGATACGCAGTATTTT	CASSHLPGQGASDTQYF
TRBV24-1	NA	NA	TRBJ2-7	TGTGCCACCAGTGACTGCCCCTACGAGCAGTACTTC	CATSDCPYEQYF
TRBV18	NA	NA	TRBJ1-1	TGTGCCAGCTCACCCGCTTCCAACACTGAAGCTTTCTTT	CASSPASNTEAFF
TRBV12-3/TRBV12-4	few	NA	TRBJ1-5	TGTGCCAGCAGCCCCGCCAATCAGCCCCAGCATTTT	CASSPANQPQHF
TRBV11-2	NA	NA	TRBJ2-6	TGTGCCAGCAGCCGATCAGGGGTTCGCTCTGGGGCCAACGTCCTGACTTTC	CASSRSGVRSGANVLTF
TRBV30	few	NA	TRBJ2-7	TGTGCCTGGAGTGTAGGCGGGGTCTCCTACGAGCAGTACTTC	CAWSVGGVSYEQYF
TRBV7-2	NA	NA	TRBJ2-3	TGTGCCAGCAGCTTCGAGGGGTATGGTACGCAGTATTTT	CASSFEGYGTQYF
TRBV5-5	NA	NA	TRBJ1-2	TGTGCCAGCAGCCCTGCCGGGGAGAACTATGGCTACACCTTC	CASSPAGENYGYTF
TRBV12-3/TRBV12-4	few	TRBD1	TRBJ2-7	TGTGCCAGCAGTTTAGTGGGACAGGGCTTCTACGAGCAGTACTTC	CASSLVGQGFYEQYF
TRBV28	few	NA	TRBJ2-5	TGTGCCAGCAGCCCTATTGGCCAGATCCAAGAGACCCAGTACTTC	CASSPIGQIQETQYF
TRBV9	few	NA	TRBJ1-6	TGTGCCAGCAGCGTAGAGCACGGTAATTCACCCCTCCACTTT	CASSVEHGNSPLHF